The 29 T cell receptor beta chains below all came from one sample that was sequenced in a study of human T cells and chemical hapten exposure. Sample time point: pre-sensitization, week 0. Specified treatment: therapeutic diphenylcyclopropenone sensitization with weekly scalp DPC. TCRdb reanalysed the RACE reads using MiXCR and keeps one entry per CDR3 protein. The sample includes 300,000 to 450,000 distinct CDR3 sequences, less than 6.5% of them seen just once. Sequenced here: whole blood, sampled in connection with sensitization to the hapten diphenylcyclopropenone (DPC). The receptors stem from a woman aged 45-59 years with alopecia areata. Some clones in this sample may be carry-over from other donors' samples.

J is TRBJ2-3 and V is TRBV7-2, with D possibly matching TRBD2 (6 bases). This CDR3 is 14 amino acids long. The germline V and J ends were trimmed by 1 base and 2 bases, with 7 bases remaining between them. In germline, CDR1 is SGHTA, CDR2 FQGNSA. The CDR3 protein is CASSLGRDTDTQYF. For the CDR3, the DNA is TGTGCCAGCAGCTTAGGGCGGGACACAGATACGCAGTATTTT.

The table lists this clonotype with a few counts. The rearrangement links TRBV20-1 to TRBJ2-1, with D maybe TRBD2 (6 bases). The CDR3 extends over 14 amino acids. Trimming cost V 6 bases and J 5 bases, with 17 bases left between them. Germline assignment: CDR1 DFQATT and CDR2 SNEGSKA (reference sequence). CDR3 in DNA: TGCAGTGCAGGACGGCGGGGCGGGCACAATGAGCAGTTCTTC. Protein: CSAGRRGGHNEQFF.

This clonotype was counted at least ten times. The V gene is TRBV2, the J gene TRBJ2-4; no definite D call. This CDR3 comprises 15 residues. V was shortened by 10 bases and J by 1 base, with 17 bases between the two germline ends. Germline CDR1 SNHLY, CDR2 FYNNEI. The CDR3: CATTSGGLAKNIQYF. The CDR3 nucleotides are TGTGCCACGACGTCCGGTGGGCTGGCCAAAAACATTCAGTACTTC.

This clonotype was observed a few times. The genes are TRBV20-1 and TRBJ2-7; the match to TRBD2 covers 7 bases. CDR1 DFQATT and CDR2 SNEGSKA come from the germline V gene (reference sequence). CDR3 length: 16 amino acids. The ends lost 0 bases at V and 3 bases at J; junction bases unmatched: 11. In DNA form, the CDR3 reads TGCAGTGCTAGAGACCCTCAAGCGGGAAGGGGCTACGAGCAGTACTTC. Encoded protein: CSARDPQAGRGYEQYF.

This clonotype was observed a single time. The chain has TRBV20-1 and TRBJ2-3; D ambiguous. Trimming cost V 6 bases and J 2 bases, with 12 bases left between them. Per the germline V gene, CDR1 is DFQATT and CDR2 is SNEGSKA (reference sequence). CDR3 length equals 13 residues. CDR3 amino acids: CSARPTITDTQYF. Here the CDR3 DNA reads TGCAGTGCCAGACCGACCATCACAGATACGCAGTATTTT.

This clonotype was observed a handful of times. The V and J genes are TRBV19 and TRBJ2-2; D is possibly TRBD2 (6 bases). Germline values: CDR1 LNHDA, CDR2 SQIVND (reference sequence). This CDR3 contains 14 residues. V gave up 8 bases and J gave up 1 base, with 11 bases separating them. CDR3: CASRERGNTGELFF. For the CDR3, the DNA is TGTGCCAGTCGGGAGAGGGGGAACACCGGGGAGCTGTTTTTT.

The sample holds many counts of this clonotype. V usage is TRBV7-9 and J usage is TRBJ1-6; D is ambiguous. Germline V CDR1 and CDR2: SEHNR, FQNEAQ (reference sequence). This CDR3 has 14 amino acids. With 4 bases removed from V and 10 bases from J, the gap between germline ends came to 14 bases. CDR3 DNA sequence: TGTGCCAGCAGCTCGGACTGGGCGGGCTCACCCCTCCACTTT. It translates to CASSSDWAGSPLHF.

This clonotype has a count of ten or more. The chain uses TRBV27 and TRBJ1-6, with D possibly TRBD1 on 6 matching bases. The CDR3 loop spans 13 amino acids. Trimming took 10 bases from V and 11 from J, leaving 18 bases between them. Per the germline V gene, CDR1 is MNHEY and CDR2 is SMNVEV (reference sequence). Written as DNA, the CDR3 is TGTGCCACCAAAACAGGGTCGGGGCCACCCCTCCACTTT. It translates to CATKTGSGPPLHF.

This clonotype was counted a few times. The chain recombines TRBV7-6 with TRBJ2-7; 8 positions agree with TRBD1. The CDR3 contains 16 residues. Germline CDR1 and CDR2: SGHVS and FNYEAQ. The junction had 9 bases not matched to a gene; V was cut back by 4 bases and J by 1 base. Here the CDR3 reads CASSYSGTGQSYEQYF. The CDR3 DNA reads TGTGCCAGCAGCTATTCCGGGACAGGCCAATCCTACGAGCAGTACTTC.

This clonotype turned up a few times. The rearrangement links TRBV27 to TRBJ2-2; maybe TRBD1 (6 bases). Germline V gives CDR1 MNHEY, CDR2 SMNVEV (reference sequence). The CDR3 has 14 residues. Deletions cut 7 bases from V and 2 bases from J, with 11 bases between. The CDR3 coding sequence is TGTGCCAGCAAAGGGGGTTTCAACACCGGGGAGCTGTTTTTT. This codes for CASKGGFNTGELFF.

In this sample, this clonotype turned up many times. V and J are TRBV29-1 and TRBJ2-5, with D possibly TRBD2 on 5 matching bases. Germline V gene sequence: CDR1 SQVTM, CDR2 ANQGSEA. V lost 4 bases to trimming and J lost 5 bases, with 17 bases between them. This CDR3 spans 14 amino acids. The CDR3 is CSVVPEGIMETQYF. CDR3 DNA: TGCAGCGTTGTTCCCGAGGGAATCATGGAGACCCAGTACTTC. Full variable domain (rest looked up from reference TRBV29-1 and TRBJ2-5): SAVISQKPSRDICQRGTSLTIQCQVDSQVTMMFWYRQQPGQSLTLIATANQGSEATYESGFVIDKFPISRPNLTFSTLTVSNMSPEDSSIYLCSVVPEGIMETQYFGPGTRLLVL.

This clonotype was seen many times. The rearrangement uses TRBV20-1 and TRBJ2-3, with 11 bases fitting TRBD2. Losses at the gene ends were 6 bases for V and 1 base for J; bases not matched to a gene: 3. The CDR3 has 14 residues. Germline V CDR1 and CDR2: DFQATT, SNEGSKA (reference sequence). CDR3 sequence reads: CSAWTSGRTDTQYF. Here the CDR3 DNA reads TGCAGTGCCTGGACTAGCGGGCGCACAGATACGCAGTATTTT.

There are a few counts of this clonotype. This CDR3 reads CASSPLTTISGRGGSKNEQFF. The CDR3, as DNA: TGTGCCAGCTCACCATTGACAACGATTAGCGGGAGAGGCGGCTCTAAGAATGAGCAGTTCTTC. The chain links TRBV18 to TRBJ2-1; 9 bases match TRBD2. From germline, CDR1 is KGHSH and CDR2 LQKENI. V gave up 2 bases and J gave up 7 bases; unmatched junction bases: 24. The CDR3 has 21 residues.

The CDR3, as DNA: TGTGCCAGCAGTCGGGGGGCCCGAGGCTACACCTTC. Translating gives CASSRGARGYTF. J is TRBJ1-2 and V is TRBV12-3 or TRBV12-4; maybe TRBD1 (6 bases). Trimming shortened V by 5 bases and J by 8 bases, and 12 bases separated the two germline ends. This CDR3 spans 12 amino acids.

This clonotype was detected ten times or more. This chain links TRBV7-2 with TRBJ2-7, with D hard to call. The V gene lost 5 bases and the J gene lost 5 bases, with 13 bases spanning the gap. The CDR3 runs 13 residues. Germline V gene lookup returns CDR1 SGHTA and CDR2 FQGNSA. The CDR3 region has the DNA TGTGCCAGCAGCCCAAGGCCCTGGAACGAGCAGTACTTC. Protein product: CASSPRPWNEQYF.

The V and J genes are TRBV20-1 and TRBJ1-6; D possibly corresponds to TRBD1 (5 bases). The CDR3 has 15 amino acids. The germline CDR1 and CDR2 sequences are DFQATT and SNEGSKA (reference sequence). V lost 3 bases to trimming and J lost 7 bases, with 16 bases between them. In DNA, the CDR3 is TGCAGTGCTAGGCCCTCGGGGGTGAGGAATTCACCCCTCCACTTT. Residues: CSARPSGVRNSPLHF.

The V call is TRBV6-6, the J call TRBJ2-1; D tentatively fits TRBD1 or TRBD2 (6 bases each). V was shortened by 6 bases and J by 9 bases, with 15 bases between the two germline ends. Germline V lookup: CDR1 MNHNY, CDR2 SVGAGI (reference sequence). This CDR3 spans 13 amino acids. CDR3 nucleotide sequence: TGTGCCAGCAGCCTGGGGGGCTATAGTGAGCAGTTCTTC. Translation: CASSLGGYSEQFF.

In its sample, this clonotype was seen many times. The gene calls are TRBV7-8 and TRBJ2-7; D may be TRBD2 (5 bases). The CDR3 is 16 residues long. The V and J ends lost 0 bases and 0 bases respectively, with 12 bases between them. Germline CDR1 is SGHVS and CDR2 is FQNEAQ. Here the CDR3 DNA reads TGTGCCAGCAGCTTAGCTTGGGAGCCGAGCTCCTACGAGCAGTACTTC. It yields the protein CASSLAWEPSSYEQYF.

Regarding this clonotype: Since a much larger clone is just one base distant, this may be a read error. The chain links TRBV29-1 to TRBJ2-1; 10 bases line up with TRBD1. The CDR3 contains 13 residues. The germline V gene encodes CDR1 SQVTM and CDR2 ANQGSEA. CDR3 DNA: TGCAGCGCGAGGACAGGGGGTGTCTATGAGCAGTTATTC. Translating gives CSARTGGVYEQLF.

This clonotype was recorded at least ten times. CDR3 coding DNA: TGTGCCAGCAGCCCCAGGGGGGAGCTGTTTTTT. Protein sequence: CASSPRGELFF. The V gene is TRBV5-5, the J gene TRBJ2-2, with unresolved D. The CDR3 consists of 11 residues. Trimming removed 4 bases from V and 8 bases from J, with 6 bases in between. Germline V gene lookup returns CDR1 SGHKS and CDR2 YYEKEE (reference sequence).

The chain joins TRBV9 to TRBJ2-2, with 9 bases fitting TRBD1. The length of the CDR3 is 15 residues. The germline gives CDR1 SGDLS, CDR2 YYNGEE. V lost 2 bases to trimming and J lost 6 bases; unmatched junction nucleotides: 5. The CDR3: CASSVRQGGAGELFF. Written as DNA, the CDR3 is TGTGCCAGCAGCGTTAGACAGGGGGGAGCCGGGGAGCTGTTTTTT.

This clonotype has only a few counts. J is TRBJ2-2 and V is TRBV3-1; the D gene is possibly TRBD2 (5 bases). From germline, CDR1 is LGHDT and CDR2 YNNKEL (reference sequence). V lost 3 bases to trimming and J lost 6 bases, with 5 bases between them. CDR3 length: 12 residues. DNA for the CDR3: TGTGCCAGCAGCCATAGCGCCGGGGAGCTGTTTTTT. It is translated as CASSHSAGELFF.

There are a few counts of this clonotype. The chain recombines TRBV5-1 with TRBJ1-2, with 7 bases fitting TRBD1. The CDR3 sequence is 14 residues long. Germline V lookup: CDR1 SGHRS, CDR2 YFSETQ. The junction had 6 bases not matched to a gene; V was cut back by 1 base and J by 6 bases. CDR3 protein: CASSLYRGSDGYTF. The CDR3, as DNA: TGCGCCAGCAGCTTGTACAGGGGAAGCGATGGCTACACCTTC.

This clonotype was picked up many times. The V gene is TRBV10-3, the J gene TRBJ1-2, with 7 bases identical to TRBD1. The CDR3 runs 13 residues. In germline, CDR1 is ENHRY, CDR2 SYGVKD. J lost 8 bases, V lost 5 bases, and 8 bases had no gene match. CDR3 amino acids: CAISSTDRDGYTF. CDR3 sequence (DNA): TGTGCCATCAGTTCAACAGACAGGGACGGCTACACCTTC.

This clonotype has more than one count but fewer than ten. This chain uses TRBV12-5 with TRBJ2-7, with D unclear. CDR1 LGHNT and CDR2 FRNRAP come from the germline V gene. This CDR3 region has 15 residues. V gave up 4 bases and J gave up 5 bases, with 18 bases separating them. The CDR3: CASGSGLDGSDEQYF. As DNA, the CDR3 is TGTGCTAGTGGTTCGGGTCTGGACGGATCGGACGAGCAGTACTTC.

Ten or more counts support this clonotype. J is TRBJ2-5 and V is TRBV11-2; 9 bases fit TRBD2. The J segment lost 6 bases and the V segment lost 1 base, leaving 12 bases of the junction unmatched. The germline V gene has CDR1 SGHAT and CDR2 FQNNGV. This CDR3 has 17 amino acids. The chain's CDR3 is CASSLAAPSSGIQTQYF. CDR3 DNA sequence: TGTGCCAGCAGCTTAGCGGCCCCCTCTAGCGGGATACAGACCCAGTACTTC. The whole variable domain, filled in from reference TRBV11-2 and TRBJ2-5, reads EAGVAQSPRYKIIEKRQSVAFWCNPISGHATLYWYQQILGQGPKLLIQFQNNGVVDDSQLPKDRFSAERLKGVDSTLKIQPAKLEDSAVYLCASSLAAPSSGIQTQYFGPGTRLLVL.

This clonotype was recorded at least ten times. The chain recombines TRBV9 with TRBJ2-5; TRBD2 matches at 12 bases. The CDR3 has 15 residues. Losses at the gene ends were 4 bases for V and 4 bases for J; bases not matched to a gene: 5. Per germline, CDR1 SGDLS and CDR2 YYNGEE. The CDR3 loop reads CASSSRLAGAETQYF. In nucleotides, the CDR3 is TGTGCCAGCAGCTCCCGACTAGCGGGAGCAGAGACCCAGTACTTC.

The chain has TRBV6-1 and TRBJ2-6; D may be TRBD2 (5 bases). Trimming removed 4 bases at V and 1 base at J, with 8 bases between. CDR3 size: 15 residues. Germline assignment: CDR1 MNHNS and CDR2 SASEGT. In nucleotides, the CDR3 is TGTGCCAGCAGTGGGGAGCGGTCTGGGGCCAACGTCCTGACTTTC. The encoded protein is CASSGERSGANVLTF.

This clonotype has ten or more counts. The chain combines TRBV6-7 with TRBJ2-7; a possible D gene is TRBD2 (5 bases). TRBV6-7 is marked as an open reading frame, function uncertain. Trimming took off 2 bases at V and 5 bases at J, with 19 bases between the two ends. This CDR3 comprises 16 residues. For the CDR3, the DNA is TGTGCCAGCAGTTACCCGTCGCGCGGGCCTACCAACGAGCAGTACTTC. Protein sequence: CASSYPSRGPTNEQYF.